Detailed here is one T cell receptor beta chain. Its antigen is still unknown. Within one base of it there is no much larger clone, and no base qualities were kept. These data come from a study of T cells in Graves' hyperthyroidism and ophthalmopathy (dated by TCRdb to the late 2010s). About the full investigation: Peripheral blood samples were taken at the time of initial diagnosis, prior to any treatment. TCR V-J signatures able to tell the groups apart were searched for in a discovery cohort of some 97 patients, of whom around 43 had Graves' ophthalmopathy and 55 to 60 had stable Graves' hyperthyroidism. Whether ophthalmopathy could be predicted prospectively was tested in an independent validation cohort made up of 18 to 20 hyperthyroidism patients plus 17 patients who later progressed to ophthalmopathy. The approximately 98 discovery patients were randomly divided into training and test sets at a 7:3 ratio. Once sampling was done, hyperthyroidism patients were given methimazole at a starting dose of 30 mg daily, whereas ophthalmopathy patients were given high-dose intravenous methylprednisolone. The study also compared thyroid tissue and blood T-cell repertoires from over 5 Graves' hyperthyroidism patients. The paper reports TCR Vbeta CDR3 sequencing of more than 120 peripheral blood samples: around 41 ophthalmopathy, under 80 hyperthyroidism and around 17 progressor patients. Beyond this particular receptor, the publication reports: A model built on a 13 V-J signature distinguished ophthalmopathy from stable hyperthyroidism, reaching about 89% sensitivity and under 84% specificity in cross-validation and 80%/75% in testing. Most expanded thyroid clonotypes (frequency above 0.001) were also detected in blood, a finding suggesting that blood repertoires may reflect thyroid immune responses. During validation, the model predicted progression to ophthalmopathy a median of approximately 6.5 months ahead of onset, with around 65% sensitivity and 72.22% specificity. Sample size was not statistically predetermined, and blinding of investigators to group allocation was not performed.

In the ophthalmopathy patients, disease was moderately to severely active, with a Clinical Activity Score of 3 or more, a NOSPECS grade of 4 or more, and a duration of less than 3 months. The study excluded patients with uncontrolled infections, other autoimmune diseases, pregnancy or lactation. Diagnoses were based on clinical symptoms, serum thyroxine and TRAb, thyroid ultrasound and orbital computed tomography. Ficoll-Paque density gradient centrifugation was used to isolate PBMCs from approximately 11 ml of fresh peripheral blood. Trizol reagent was used to extract total RNA, and RNA quality was then checked on an Agilent 2100 Bioanalyzer. Trimming at the junction amounts to 5 bases on V and 1 base on J, and the germline ends lie 18 bases apart. From the germline V gene, CDR1 is SGHDT and CDR2 is YYEEEE. Including the terminal cysteine and phenylalanine, the CDR3 comprises 16 residues. Only CDR3 DNA is held: 48 bases, read in frame from base 1.

The TCR beta CDR3 regions were amplified from the RNA transcripts. The first round of RT-PCR for the TCR CDR3 was performed with the HTBI primer set and the Qiagen OneStep RT-PCR kit. A second multiplex PCR round built the libraries, followed by size selection and purification. The libraries were sequenced on an Illumina HiSeq2000 using paired-end 100 bp reads. Per the original workflow: SOAPnuke was used to process the raw data, removing reads that contained adapters or uncalled bases, had a mean Phred below 15, or lacked an exact match to the constant primer or identifier. High-quality paired reads were merged with COPE v1.2.5, and unique nucleotide sequences were defined as clonotypes. MiTCR v1.1 was used to align the clonotypes against IMGT TRBV, TRBD and TRBJ reference segments. The analysis included only V-J combinations with a frequency above 0.0001, which together covered about 99% of the repertoires. The TCS score was defined as F50 (clonal expansion) divided by E x V (chaos), with BLOSUM62-based TCRdist calculated between CDR3 peptides within each V-J. Welch's t-statistics and random forest reduced around 510 V-J features to about 12, which were used in a naive Bayes classifier (R e1071). TCRdb reanalyzed the raw reads on its own, using fastp at Q25 for trimming and MiXCR for clone calling, and kept in-frame beta chains. Merged by CDR3 protein, the rows form single entries marked with the most common genes and DNA. The V and J calls follow TCRdb's processing rather than the paper's. Recorded for this sample are approximately 600,000 distinct CDR3 sequences; roughly 20% of them occurred a single time. About 34% of the sample is taken by the ten largest.

This chain joins TRBV5-6 to TRBJ1-2, and perhaps TRBD1 as D gene, on 5 matching bases. This TCR was recovered from a man aged 25 to 40 with Graves' ophthalmopathy. Sequencing used blood. The DNA reads TGTGCCAGCAGTTATACAAGGGGCCAGATTAACTATGGCTACACCTTC. Its protein reads: CASSYTRGQINYGYTF.